These 15 T cell receptor beta chains originate from one sample sequenced in a study of PD-L1 blockade in urothelial cancer. Described time point: pretreatment peripheral blood. Using immunoSEQ multiplex PCR, the repertoire was profiled, and TCRdb retains in-frame clones only, with some absent. The sample records 130,000 or so clones, roughly 80% being singletons. The specimen comprised PBMCs, sampled around atezolizumab (anti-PD-L1) treatment. The receptors were sampled from a man between 50 and 59 years old with urothelial cancer.

This chain links TRBV7-9 with TRBJ2-3; 9 nucleotides align to TRBD1. The CDR3 sequence is 14 residues long. Trimming took 5 bases from V and 14 from J; bases not matched to a gene: 14. Germline V CDR1 and CDR2: SEHNR, FQNEAQ (reference sequence). Here the CDR3 reads CASSDMDRGGRSYF. The CDR3 DNA sequence: TGTGCCAGCAGCGACATGGACAGGGGTGGGAGATCGTATTTT.

V usage is TRBV18 and J usage is TRBJ2-7, with D perhaps TRBD1 (6 bases). This CDR3 spans 13 amino acids. V was shortened by 8 bases and J by 1 base, with 12 bases between the two germline ends. CDR1 and CDR2 from the germline V gene are KGHSH and LQKENI. The CDR3 region is CASLGASSYEQYF. The DNA of the CDR3 is TGTGCCAGCCTGGGGGCCAGTTCCTACGAGCAGTACTTC.

V and J are TRBV6-5 and TRBJ2-3; 8 nucleotides line up with TRBD2. This CDR3 is built from 13 residues. V shed 11 bases and J 6 bases; nucleotides not matched to a gene: 10. Germline CDR1 is MNHEY and CDR2 is SVGAGI. The CDR3 loop reads CASSQGLVDTQYF. The CDR3, as DNA: TGTGCCTCCAGCCAGGGACTAGTGGATACGCAGTATTTT.

The chain has TRBV19 and TRBJ1-5; D gene unclear. Trimming removed 8 bases from V and 1 base from J, with 12 bases in between. The CDR3 length is 14 residues. Germline-derived CDR1 and CDR2 are LNHDA and SQIVND (reference sequence). CDR3 amino acids: CASQDWGSNQPQHF. Here the CDR3 DNA reads TGTGCCAGTCAGGACTGGGGAAGCAATCAGCCCCAGCATTTT.

The CDR3 DNA sequence: TGTGCCAGCAGCTTCCCGCTTAAACAGGGCCACGAGCAGTTCTTC. The encoded protein is CASSFPLKQGHEQFF. This chain connects TRBV11-2 to TRBJ2-1, with D maybe TRBD1 (6 bases). V lost 3 bases to trimming and J lost 10 bases, with 19 bases between them. The germline V gene has CDR1 SGHAT and CDR2 FQNNGV. The CDR3 covers 15 residues.

This rearrangement joins TRBV10-3 to TRBJ2-3; 13 bases fit TRBD2. Trimming cost V 6 bases and J 10 bases; bases outside gene matches: 4. Germline assignment: CDR1 ENHRY and CDR2 SYGVKD. CDR3 length: 13 residues. The chain's CDR3 is CAIRGTSGIAQYF. DNA of the CDR3: TGTGCCATCAGGGGGACTAGCGGGATAGCGCAGTATTTT.

The rearrangement links TRBV6-5 to TRBJ1-5, with TRBD1 as a possible D gene (6 bases). The CDR3 sequence is 14 residues long. The V gene lost 8 bases and the J gene lost 2 bases, with 13 bases spanning the gap. The germline CDR1 and CDR2 sequences are MNHEY and SVGAGI. CDR3 nucleotides: TGTGCCAGCCGAAAACGGACAGGCAATCAGCCCCAGCATTTT. Protein: CASRKRTGNQPQHF.

The J gene is TRBJ2-1, the V gene TRBV19, with TRBD1 identical over 7 bases. The CDR3 consists of 14 residues. The trim removed 5 bases at V and 2 bases at J, leaving 3 bases unmatched. Per germline, CDR1 LNHDA and CDR2 SQIVND (reference sequence). CDR3 amino acids: CASSRTGTYNEQFF. CDR3 in DNA: TGTGCCAGTAGTCGGACAGGCACCTACAATGAGCAGTTCTTC.

The chain carries TRBV15 and TRBJ1-3; D not resolved. This CDR3 region has 15 residues. V lost 3 bases, J lost 0 bases, and 9 bases lay in between. In germline, CDR1 is LNHNV, CDR2 YYDKDF (reference sequence). The CDR3 nucleotides are TGTGCCACCAGCAGTAAATACTACTCTGGAAACACCATATATTTT. Protein: CATSSKYYSGNTIYF.

The chain recombines TRBV7-2 with TRBJ2-4, with 8 bases aligning to TRBD2. Germline V gene data show CDR1 as SGHTA and CDR2 as FQGNSA. Trimming took 5 bases from V and 3 from J; bases not matched to a gene: 9. The length of the CDR3 is 16 residues. The chain's CDR3 is CASSVVLAGNKNIQYF. The CDR3 DNA reads TGTGCCAGCAGCGTTGTGTTAGCGGGGAACAAAAACATTCAGTACTTC. The entire variable domain, with the rest obtained from reference TRBV7-2 and TRBJ2-4, is as follows: GAGVSQSPSNKVTEKGKDVELRCDPISGHTALYWYRQSLGQGLEFLIYFQGNSAPDKSGLPSDRFSAERTGGSVSTLTIQRTQQEDSAVYLCASSVVLAGNKNIQYFGAGTRLSVL.

This rearrangement joins TRBV6-1 to TRBJ1-3; TRBD1 matches at 8 bases. J lost 0 bases, V lost 3 bases, and 7 bases had no gene match. Per germline, CDR1 MNHNS and CDR2 SASEGT. This CDR3 spans 17 amino acids. The CDR3 coding sequence is TGTGCCAGCAGTGACTGGGACAGGCATAGCTCTGGAAACACCATATATTTT. It is translated as CASSDWDRHSSGNTIYF.

The V gene is TRBV5-6, the J gene TRBJ2-5, with 7 positions matching TRBD2. Trimming at V came to 0 bases and at J to 2 bases, leaving 7 bases not matched to a gene. The CDR3 spans 16 residues. Germline V CDR1 and CDR2: SGHDT, YYEEEE. CDR3 in amino acids: CASSLAGGRGQETQYF. Written as DNA, the CDR3 is TGTGCCAGCAGCTTGGCGGGGGGAAGGGGACAAGAGACCCAGTACTTC.

This clone was observed a few times. The rearrangement joins TRBV10-1 to TRBJ2-5, with 12 bases fitting TRBD2. The CDR3 sequence is 16 residues long. V lost 2 bases to trimming and J lost 1 base; unmatched junction nucleotides: 2. Germline V gene data show CDR1 as WNHNN and CDR2 as SYGVQD (reference sequence). The CDR3 sequence is CASSEGLAGRQETQYF. The CDR3 DNA reads as TGCGCCAGCAGTGAGGGACTAGCGGGGCGCCAAGAGACCCAGTACTTC.

The chain carries TRBV21-1 and TRBJ1-1. TRBV21-1 is deemed a pseudogene. The CDR3 extends over 13 amino acids. Here the CDR3 reads CASSKEGGTEAFF. For the CDR3, the DNA is TGTGCCAGCAGCAAAGAGGGAGGGACTGAAGCTTTCTTT.

The chain couples TRBV19 to TRBJ2-5; 8 positions agree with TRBD1. Per germline, CDR1 LNHDA and CDR2 SQIVND (reference sequence). The CDR3 is made up of 12 amino acids. After removal of 4 bases from V and 7 bases from J, the junction contained 2 bases not matched to a gene. The CDR3 loop reads CASSSGQGTQYF. In DNA, the CDR3 is TGTGCCAGTAGTAGTGGACAGGGGACCCAGTACTTC. The full variable domain, with the rest looked up from reference TRBV19 and TRBJ2-5, is DGGITQSPKYLFRKEGQNVTLSCEQNLNHDAMYWYRQDPGQGLRLIYYSQIVNDFQKGDIAEGYSVSREKKESFPLTVTSAQKNPTAFYLCASSSGQGTQYFGPGTRLLVL.